This T cell receptor (beta chain) appears in the sequencing data of a study of T cells in Graves' hyperthyroidism and ophthalmopathy. Authors of the study amplified TCR beta CDR3 regions from RNA transcripts. TCR CDR3 underwent first-round RT-PCR with the HTBI primer set. Via MiXCR, TCRdb re-called the multiplex PCR reads, giving one row per CDR3 protein. The sample has about 420,000 distinct CDR3 sequences, roughly 13% seen once; the top ten hold 5% to 6%. Trimming removed 11 bases at V and 4 bases at J, with 18 bases between. CDR3 size: 13 residues. Germline loops: CDR1 MNHEY, CDR2 SMNVEV (reference sequence).

Input material: blood. This clonotype was obtained from a woman aged 18 to 35 with Graves' hyperthyroidism. The genes are TRBV27 and TRBJ2-7; D might be TRBD1 or TRBD2, each matching 5 bases. CDR3 coding DNA: TGTGCCTGCGGACGGGGCCTTCATTACGAGCAGTACTTC. Protein product: CACGRGLHYEQYF.